Described below is a single T cell receptor (beta chain) sequence and its context. What it binds is unknown. This sample is drawn from a study of T-cell memory formation after mild COVID-19. General observations from the study: Clones shrinking from day 15 to 85 showed even CD4/CD8 mixes; later expanders tilted CD4+.

Trimming took 2 bases from V and 4 from J, leaving 12 bases between them. CDR1 and CDR2 (germline): MNHEY, SVGAGI. This CDR3 comprises 15 residues. 5'RACE primed from the constant segment yielded TCR alpha and TCR beta cDNA libraries bearing sample barcodes and UMIs. TCRdb used MiXCR to reprocess the 5' RACE reads, holding one entry per CDR3 protein. The data hold around 320,000 distinct CDR3 sequences, with 25% to 30% observed a single time. This chain uses TRBV6-5 with TRBJ1-5, with D possibly matching TRBD1 (5 bases). Sequenced input: PBMCs or a T cell subset sorted from them (not recorded which). The TCR sequence derives from an adult woman who had mild COVID-19 (a few samples of this study predate the infection). Cell type and time point are not known. DNA of the CDR3: TGTGCCAGCAGTTACGGGACCGGATCTAATCAGCCCCAGCATTTT. Translated: CASSYGTGSNQPQHF.